This paragraph reports one TCR beta chain. Its specificity is unknown. The data derive from a study of Ad26.COV2.S vaccination and SARS-CoV-2 variants. Study as a whole: Once or twice, 56 days apart, Ad26.COV2.S was delivered intramuscularly.

Study results and caveats: Placebo and vaccine recipients had non-spike TCR breadth that was similar.

Germline V lookup: CDR1 GTSNPN, CDR2 SVGIG (reference sequence). Trimming pared 2 bases from V and 3 bases from J, leaving 17 bases between. The CDR3 has 15 residues. Treatment given: some 20 received Ad26.COV2.S at low or high dose, single or two shots; several received placebo; per-sample allocation not given. Samples analyzed were those drawn on day 63 after the first vaccine or placebo injection. TCRdb's table, derived via immunoSEQ multiplex PCR, lists solely in-frame clones and lacks some. The repertoire includes about 680,000 clones, about 90% of them detected once, and over 1.3% sits in the top ten.

The sample was peripheral blood, taken in a trial of Ad26.COV2.S vaccine versus placebo. This rearrangement joins TRBV30 to TRBJ2-7; no firm D call. This clonotype originated in a person aged 18-60 years who received the Ad26.COV2.S COVID-19 vaccine or a placebo. The CDR3 nucleotides read TGTGCCTGGAGTCCCACTCGGCGGTATATCTACGAGCAGTACTTC. Translation gives CAWSPTRRYIYEQYF. Combining the CDR3 with reference TRBV30 and TRBJ2-7 gives the whole variable domain SQTIHQWPATLVQPVGSPLSLECTVEGTSNPNLYWYRQAAGRGLQLLFYSVGIGQISSEVPQNLSASRPQDRQFILSSKKLLLSDSGFYLCAWSPTRRYIYEQYFGPGTRLTVT.